The T cell receptor (beta chain) described here comes from a study of breast tumors, draining lymph nodes, adjacent tissues. Notes on the study in general: Tumor T cell lymph node origin was a supported hypothesis, not proven. Most tumor T cells seemingly derive from lymph node, then expand in tumor.

TCRdb ran MiXCR on the multiplex PCR reads and lists one entry per CDR3 protein. The table shows about 180,000 distinct CDR3 sequences, with roughly a third occurring only once. This clonotype has ten or more counts. The antigen remains undetermined. The lymph nodes were axillary draining lymph nodes from breast cancer patients. Germline CDR1 and CDR2: SGDLS and YYNGEE. CDR3 length: 14 residues. Trimming took 0 bases from V and 4 from J; bases not matched to a gene: 3. The sequence was collected from a female donor with breast cancer. Some clones in this sample may be carry-over from other donors' samples. The sample was axillary lymph node tissue. This sequence joins TRBV9 and TRBJ1-2; 7 positions agree with TRBD1. The CDR3 DNA is TGTGCCAGCAGCGTAGAGGGGGCTATCTATGGCTACACCTTC. Translation gives CASSVEGAIYGYTF. The full variable domain, completed using reference TRBV9 and TRBJ1-2, is DSGVTQTPKHLITATGQRVTLRCSPRSGDLSVYWYQQSLDQGLQFLIQYYNGEERAKGNILERFSAQQFPDLHSELNLSSLELGDSALYFCASSVEGAIYGYTFGSGTRLTVV.